This T cell receptor beta chain came from a study of T cell responses to AZD1222 COVID-19 vaccine. Study-wide background: Second doses were pooled across both intervals (about 4 or about 12 weeks).

This clone was found a few times. CDR3 length: 16 amino acids. Germline CDR1 and CDR2: SGHDT and YYEEEE. Trimming removed 3 bases at V and 5 bases at J, with 20 bases between. Profiling relied on immunoSEQ multiplex PCR, and the TCRdb table lists in-frame clones only, not all of them. Found here are roughly 130,000 clones, roughly 90% of them singletons; the top ten hold approximately 1.4%. The receptor was derived from an adult in good health. The source was peripheral blood, collected on day 0 of AZD1222 vaccination. The gene calls are TRBV5-6 and TRBJ1-2; the D is unclear. The CDR3 spells CASSSGFRELTYGYTF. The CDR3 coding sequence is TGTGCCAGCAGCTCCGGCTTTAGGGAACTTACTTATGGCTACACCTTC.